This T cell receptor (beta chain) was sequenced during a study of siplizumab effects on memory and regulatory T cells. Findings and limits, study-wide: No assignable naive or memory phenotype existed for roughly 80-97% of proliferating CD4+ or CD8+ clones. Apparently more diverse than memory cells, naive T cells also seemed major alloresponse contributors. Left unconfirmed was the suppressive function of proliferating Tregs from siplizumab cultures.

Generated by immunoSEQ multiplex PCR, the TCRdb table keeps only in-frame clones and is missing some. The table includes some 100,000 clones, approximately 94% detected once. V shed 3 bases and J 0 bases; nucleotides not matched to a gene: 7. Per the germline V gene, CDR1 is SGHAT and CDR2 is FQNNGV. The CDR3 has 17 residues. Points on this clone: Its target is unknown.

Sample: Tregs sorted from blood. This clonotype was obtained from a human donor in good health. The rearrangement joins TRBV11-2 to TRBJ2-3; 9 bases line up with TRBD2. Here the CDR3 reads CASSFGLAGTSTDTQYF. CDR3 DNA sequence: TGTGCCAGCAGCTTTGGGCTAGCGGGAACCAGCACAGATACGCAGTATTTT.